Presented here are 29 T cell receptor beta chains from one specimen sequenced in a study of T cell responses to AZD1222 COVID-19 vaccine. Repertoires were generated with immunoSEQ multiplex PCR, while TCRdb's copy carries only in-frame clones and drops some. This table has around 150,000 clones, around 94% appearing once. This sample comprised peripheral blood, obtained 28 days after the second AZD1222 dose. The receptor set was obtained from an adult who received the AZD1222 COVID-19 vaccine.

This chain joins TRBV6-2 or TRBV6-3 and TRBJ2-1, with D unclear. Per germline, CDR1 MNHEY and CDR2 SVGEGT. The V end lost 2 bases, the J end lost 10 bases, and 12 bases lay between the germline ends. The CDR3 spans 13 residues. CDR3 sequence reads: CASSYVERVEQFF. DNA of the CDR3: TGTGCCAGCAGTTACGTTGAACGCGTCGAGCAGTTCTTC.

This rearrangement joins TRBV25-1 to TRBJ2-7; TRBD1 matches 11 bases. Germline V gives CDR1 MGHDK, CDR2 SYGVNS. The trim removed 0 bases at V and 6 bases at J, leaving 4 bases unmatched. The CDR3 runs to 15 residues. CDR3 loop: CASSEYGQGASEQYF. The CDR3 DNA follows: TGTGCCAGCAGTGAATATGGACAGGGGGCATCCGAGCAGTACTTC.

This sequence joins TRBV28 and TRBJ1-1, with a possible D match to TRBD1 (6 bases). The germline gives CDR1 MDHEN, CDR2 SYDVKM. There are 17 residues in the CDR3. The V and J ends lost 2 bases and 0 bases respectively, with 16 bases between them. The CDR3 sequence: CASSLRGARWMNTEAFF. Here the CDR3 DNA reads TGTGCCAGCAGTTTAAGGGGGGCGCGTTGGATGAACACTGAAGCTTTCTTT.

The CDR3, as DNA: TGTGCCAGCAGTTTTGCGGGAGGGCCCTACAATGAGCAGTTCTTC. It translates to CASSFAGGPYNEQFF. The rearrangement joins TRBV27 to TRBJ2-1; 9 positions match TRBD2. The CDR3 loop spans 15 amino acids. Trimming cost V 3 bases and J 2 bases; bases outside gene matches: 2. Per germline, CDR1 MNHEY and CDR2 SMNVEV (reference sequence).

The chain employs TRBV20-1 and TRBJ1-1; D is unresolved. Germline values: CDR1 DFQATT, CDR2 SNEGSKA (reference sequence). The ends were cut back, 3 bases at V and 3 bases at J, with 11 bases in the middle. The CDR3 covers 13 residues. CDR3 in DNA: TGCAGTGCTAGTAGTTTCAGGCACACTGAAGCTTTCTTT. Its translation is CSASSFRHTEAFF.

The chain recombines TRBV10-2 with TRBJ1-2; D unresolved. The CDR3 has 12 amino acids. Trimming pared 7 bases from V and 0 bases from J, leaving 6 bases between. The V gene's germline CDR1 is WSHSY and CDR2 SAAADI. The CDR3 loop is CASTTANYGYTF. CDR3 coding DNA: TGCGCCAGCACCACAGCTAACTATGGCTACACCTTC.

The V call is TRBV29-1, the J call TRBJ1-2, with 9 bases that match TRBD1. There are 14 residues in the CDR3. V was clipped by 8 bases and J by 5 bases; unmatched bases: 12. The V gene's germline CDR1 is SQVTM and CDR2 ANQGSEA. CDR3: CSMITRDREYGYTF. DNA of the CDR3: TGCAGCATGATAACCCGGGACAGGGAATATGGCTACACCTTC.

CDR3 residues: CASSPPGLAGEQYF. CDR3 DNA sequence: TGTGCCAGCTCACCCCCGGGACTAGCGGGCGAGCAGTACTTC. The chain couples TRBV18 to TRBJ2-7; 12 nucleotides agree with TRBD2. The CDR3 is 14 residues long. CDR1 and CDR2 from the germline V gene are KGHSH and LQKENI. The V gene end was trimmed by 3 bases and the J gene end by 6 bases; junction bases not matched to a gene: 3.

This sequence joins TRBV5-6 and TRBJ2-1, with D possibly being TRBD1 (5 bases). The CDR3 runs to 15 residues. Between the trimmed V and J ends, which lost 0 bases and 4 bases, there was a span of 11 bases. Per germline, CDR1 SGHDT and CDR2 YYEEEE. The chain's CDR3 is CASSLAQGSYNEQFF. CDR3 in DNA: TGTGCCAGCAGCTTGGCGCAGGGTTCTTACAATGAGCAGTTCTTC.

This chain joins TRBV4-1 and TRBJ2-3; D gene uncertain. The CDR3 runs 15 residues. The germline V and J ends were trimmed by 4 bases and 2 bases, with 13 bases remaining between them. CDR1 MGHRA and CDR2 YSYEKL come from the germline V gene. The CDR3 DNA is TGCGCCAGCAGCCTGGGATCCGCGATCACAGATACGCAGTATTTT. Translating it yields CASSLGSAITDTQYF.

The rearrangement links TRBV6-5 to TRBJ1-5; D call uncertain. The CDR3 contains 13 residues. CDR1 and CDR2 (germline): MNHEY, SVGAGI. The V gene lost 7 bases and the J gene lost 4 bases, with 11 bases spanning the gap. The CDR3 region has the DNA TGTGCCAGCACCCCACAGAGGAATCAGCCCCAGCATTTT. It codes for CASTPQRNQPQHF.

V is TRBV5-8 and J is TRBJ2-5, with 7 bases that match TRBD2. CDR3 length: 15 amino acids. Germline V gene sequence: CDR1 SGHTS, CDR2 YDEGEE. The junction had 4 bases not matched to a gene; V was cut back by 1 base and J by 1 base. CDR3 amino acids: CASSLWEGPQETQYF. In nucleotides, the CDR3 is TGTGCCAGCAGCTTGTGGGAGGGCCCCCAAGAGACCCAGTACTTC.

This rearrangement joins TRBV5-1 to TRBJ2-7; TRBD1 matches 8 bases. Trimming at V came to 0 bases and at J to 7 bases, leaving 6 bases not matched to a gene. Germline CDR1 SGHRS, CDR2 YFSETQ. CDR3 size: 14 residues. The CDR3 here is CASSLGQGTDEQYF. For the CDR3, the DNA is TGCGCCAGCAGCTTGGGACAGGGGACCGATGAGCAGTACTTC.

The CDR3 nucleotides are TGTGCCAGCGCCTCGGGGACAGGGCTTAACACTGAAGCTTTCTTT. Translating gives CASASGTGLNTEAFF. The chain is built from TRBV6-5 and TRBJ1-1, with 9 bases lining up with TRBD1. This CDR3 has 15 residues. V shed 8 bases, J shed 2 bases, and the junction held 9 bases outside the gene matches. CDR1 MNHEY and CDR2 SVGAGI come from the germline V gene.

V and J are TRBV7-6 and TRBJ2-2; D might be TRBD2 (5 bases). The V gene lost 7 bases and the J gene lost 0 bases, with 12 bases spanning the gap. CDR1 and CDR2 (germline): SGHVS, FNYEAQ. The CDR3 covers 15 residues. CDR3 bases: TGTGCCAGCACTGCCAAGGAGGCGAACACCGGGGAGCTGTTTTTT. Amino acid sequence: CASTAKEANTGELFF. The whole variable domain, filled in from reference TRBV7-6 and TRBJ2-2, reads GAGVSQSPRYKVTKRGQDVALRCDPISGHVSLYWYRQALGQGPEFLTYFNYEAQQDKSGLPNDRFSAERPEGSISTLTIQRTEQRDSAMYRCASTAKEANTGELFFGEGSRLTVL.

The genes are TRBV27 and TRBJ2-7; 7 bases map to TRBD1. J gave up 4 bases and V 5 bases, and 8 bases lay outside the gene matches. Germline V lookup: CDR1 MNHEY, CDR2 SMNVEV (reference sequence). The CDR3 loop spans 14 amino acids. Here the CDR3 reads CASSESGTAYEQYF. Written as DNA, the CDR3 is TGTGCCAGCAGTGAGTCCGGGACAGCTTACGAGCAGTACTTC.

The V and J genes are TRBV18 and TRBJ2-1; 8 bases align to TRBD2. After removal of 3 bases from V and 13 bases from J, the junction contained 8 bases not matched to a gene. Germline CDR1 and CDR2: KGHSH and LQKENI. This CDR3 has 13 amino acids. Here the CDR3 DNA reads TGTGCCAGCTCACCCTCTCGAACTAGCGGACAGTTCTTC. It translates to CASSPSRTSGQFF.

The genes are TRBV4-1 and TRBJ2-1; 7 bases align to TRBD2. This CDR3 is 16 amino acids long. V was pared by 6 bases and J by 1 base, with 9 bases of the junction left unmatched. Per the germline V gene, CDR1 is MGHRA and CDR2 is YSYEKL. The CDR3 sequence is CASSPRSGGSYNEQFF. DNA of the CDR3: TGCGCCAGCAGTCCCAGATCCGGGGGGTCCTACAATGAGCAGTTCTTC.

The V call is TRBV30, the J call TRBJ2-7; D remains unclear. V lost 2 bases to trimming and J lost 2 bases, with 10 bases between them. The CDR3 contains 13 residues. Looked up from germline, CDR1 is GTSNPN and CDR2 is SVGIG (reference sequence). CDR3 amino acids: CAWSSVITYEQYF. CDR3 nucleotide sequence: TGTGCCTGGAGTTCGGTGATAACCTACGAGCAGTACTTC. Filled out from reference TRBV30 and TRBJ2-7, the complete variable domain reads SQTIHQWPATLVQPVGSPLSLECTVEGTSNPNLYWYRQAAGRGLQLLFYSVGIGQISSEVPQNLSASRPQDRQFILSSKKLLLSDSGFYLCAWSSVITYEQYFGPGTRLTVT.

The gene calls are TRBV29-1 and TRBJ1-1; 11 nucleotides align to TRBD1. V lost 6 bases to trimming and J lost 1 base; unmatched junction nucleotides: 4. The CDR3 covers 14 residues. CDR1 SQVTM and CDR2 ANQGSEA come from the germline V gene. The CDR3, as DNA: TGCAGCGTATGGACAGGGGGCGCGAACACTGAAGCTTTCTTT. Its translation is CSVWTGGANTEAFF.

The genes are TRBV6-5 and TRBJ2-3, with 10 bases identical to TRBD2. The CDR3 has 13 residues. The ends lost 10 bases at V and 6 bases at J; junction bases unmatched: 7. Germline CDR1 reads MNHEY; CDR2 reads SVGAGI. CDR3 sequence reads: CATQREGWDTQYF. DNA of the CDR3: TGTGCCACCCAGCGGGAGGGGTGGGATACGCAGTATTTT.

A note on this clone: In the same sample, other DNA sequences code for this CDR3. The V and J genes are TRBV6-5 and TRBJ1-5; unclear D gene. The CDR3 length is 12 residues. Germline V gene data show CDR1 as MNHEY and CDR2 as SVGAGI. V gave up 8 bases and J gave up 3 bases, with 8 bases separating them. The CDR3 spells CASRGSNQPQHF. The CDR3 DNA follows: TGTGCCAGCCGCGGGTCCAATCAGCCCCAGCATTTT.

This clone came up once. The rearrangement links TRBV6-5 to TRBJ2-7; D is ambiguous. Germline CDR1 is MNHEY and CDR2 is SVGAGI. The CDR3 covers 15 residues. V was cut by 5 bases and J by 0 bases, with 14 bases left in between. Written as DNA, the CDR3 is TGTGCCAGCAGTCAACGAGTAAAAAGCTCCTACGAGCAGTACTTC. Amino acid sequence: CASSQRVKSSYEQYF.

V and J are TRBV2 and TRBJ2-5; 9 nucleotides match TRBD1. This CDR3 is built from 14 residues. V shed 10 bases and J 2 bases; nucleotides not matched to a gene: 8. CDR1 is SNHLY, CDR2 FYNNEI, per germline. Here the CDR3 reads CATKRGTGQETQYF. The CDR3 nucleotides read TGTGCCACCAAGAGAGGGACAGGGCAAGAGACCCAGTACTTC.

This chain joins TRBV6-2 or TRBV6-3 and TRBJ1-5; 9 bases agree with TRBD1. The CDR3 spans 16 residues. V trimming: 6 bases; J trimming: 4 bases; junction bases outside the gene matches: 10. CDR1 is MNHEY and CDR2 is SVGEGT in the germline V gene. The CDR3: CASSPGTGKRNQPQHF. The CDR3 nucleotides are TGTGCCAGCAGCCCTGGGACAGGGAAAAGAAATCAGCCCCAGCATTTT.

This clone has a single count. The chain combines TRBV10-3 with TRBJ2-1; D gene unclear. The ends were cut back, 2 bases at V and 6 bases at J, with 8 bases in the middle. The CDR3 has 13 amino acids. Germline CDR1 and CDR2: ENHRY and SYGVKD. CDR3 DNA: TGTGCCATCAGTGAGACACTGCGCAATGAGCAGTTCTTC. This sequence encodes CAISETLRNEQFF.

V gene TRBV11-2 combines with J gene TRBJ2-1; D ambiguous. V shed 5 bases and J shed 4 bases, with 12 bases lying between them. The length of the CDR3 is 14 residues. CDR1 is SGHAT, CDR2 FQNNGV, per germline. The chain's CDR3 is CASSIGISYNEQFF. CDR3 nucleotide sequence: TGTGCCAGCAGCATAGGGATCTCGTACAATGAGCAGTTCTTC. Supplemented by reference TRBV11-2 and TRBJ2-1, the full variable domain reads EAGVAQSPRYKIIEKRQSVAFWCNPISGHATLYWYQQILGQGPKLLIQFQNNGVVDDSQLPKDRFSAERLKGVDSTLKIQPAKLEDSAVYLCASSIGISYNEQFFGPGTRLTVL.

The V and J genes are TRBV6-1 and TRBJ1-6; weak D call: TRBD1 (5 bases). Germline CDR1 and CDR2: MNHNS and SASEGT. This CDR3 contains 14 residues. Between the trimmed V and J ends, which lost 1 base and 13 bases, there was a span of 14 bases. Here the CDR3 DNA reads TGTGCCAGCAGTGAAGGACTCCAGCGGGGGCCCCTCCACTTT. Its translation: CASSEGLQRGPLHF.

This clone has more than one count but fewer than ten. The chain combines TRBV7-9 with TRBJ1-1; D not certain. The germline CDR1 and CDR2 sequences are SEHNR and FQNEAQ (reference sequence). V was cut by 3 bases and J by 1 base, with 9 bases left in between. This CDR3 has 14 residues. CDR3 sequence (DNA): TGTGCCAGCAGCTTCATCAGGAGGAACACTGAAGCTTTCTTT. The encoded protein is CASSFIRRNTEAFF.